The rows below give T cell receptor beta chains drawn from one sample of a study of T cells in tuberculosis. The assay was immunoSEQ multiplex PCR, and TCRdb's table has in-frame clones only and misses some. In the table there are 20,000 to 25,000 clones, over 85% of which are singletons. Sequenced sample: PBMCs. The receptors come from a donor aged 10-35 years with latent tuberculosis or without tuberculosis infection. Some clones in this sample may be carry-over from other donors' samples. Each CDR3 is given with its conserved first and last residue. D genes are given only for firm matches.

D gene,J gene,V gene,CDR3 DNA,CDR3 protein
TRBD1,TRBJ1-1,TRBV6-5,TGTGCCAGCAGTTGGCTAACAGGGGCTCCGAACACTGAAGCTTTCTTT,CASSWLTGAPNTEAFF
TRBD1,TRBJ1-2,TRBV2,TGTGCCAGCAGGGGAGGACAGGACCTCTATGGCTACACCTTC,CASRGGQDLYGYTF
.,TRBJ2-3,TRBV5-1,TGCGCCAGCAGCTTAGAGGGACTGGATACGCAGTATTTT,CASSLEGLDTQYF
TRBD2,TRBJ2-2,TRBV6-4,TGTGCCAGCAGTGTAACTAGCGGCGCCACCGGGGAGCTGTTTTTT,CASSVTSGATGELFF
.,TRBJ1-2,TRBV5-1,TGCGCCAGCAGCTTGGCATCAGGGTTCGGCTACACCTTC,CASSLASGFGYTF
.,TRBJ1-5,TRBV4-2,TGTGCCAGCAGCCAAGAACCAACTACAGGGAGGGATCAGCCCCAGCATTTT,CASSQEPTTGRDQPQHF
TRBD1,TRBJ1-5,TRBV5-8,TGTGCCAGCAGCTTGGCCTTGGACAGGGAGGGTCAGCCCCAGCATTTT,CASSLALDREGQPQHF
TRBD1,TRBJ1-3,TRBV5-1,TGCGCCAGCAGCTCGTCGGGACAGGGAAACACCATATATTTT,CASSSSGQGNTIYF
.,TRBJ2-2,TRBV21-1,TGTGCCAGCAGCACCCTAACGGGACAATATGCCACCGGGGAGCTGTTTTTT,CASSTLTGQYATGELFF
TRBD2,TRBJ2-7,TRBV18,TGTGCCAGCTCACCACCGAGGTTTGGTGCGGAGAGCGGGGACTACGAGCAGTACTTC,CASSPPRFGAESGDYEQYF
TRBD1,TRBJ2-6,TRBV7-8,TGTGCCAGCAGCCCTGACAGGGGGGTTCTCCCCTCTGGGGCCAACGTCCTGACTTTC,CASSPDRGVLPSGANVLTF
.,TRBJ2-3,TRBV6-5,TGTGCCAGCAGACGGACTACTAGCACAGATACGCAGTATTTT,CASRRTTSTDTQYF
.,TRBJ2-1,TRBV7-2,TGTGCCAGCAGCATCCAGGGGGGCCCCTACAATGAGCAGTTCTTC,CASSIQGGPYNEQFF
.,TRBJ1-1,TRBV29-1,TGCAGCGACCTGACAGGGAACACTGAAGCTTTCTTT,CSDLTGNTEAFF
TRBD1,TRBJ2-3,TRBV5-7,TGTGCCAGCAGCACCCGGGACAGGGGCACAGATACGCAGTATTTT,CASSTRDRGTDTQYF
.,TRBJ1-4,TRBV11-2,TGTGCCAGCAGCTTAGATGGCCGTTCTAATGAAAAACTGTTTTTT,CASSLDGRSNEKLFF